This T cell receptor (beta chain) stems from a study of post-analysis software for immune sequencing data. TCR beta cDNA libraries had unique molecular identifiers. Via MiXCR, TCRdb re-called the PCR reads, giving one row per CDR3 protein. The sample includes hundreds of thousands of distinct CDR3 sequences, 55% to 70% of them seen just once. The sample consisted of blood. The receptor comes from a girl aged 2-15 years with multiple sclerosis.

CDR3: CASSGDPNTEAFF. The CDR3 DNA reads TGCGCCAGCAGCGGCGACCCGAACACTGAAGCTTTCTTT. This chain links TRBV10-1 with TRBJ1-1, with no clear D. The CDR3 has 13 residues. V gave up 6 bases and J gave up 1 base, with 9 bases separating them. Germline lookup yields CDR1 WNHNN and CDR2 SYGVQD (reference sequence).